The 11 T cell receptor beta chains reported below all come from one sample, sequenced in a study of CD8 T cells in ankylosing spondylitis. TCRdb recomputed calls from the 5' RACE reads with MiXCR, one row per CDR3 protein. This sample has about 200,000 distinct CDR3 sequences, with under 30% found just once. The sample consisted of blood, either unsorted or a sorted T cell fraction (not recorded which). The receptor set was obtained from a male donor with ankylosing spondylitis or in good health (not recorded which).

This clonotype was counted at least ten times. The V and J genes are TRBV29-1 and TRBJ1-1, with D uncertain. Deletions cut 0 bases from V and 3 bases from J, with 5 bases between. Germline loops: CDR1 SQVTM, CDR2 ANQGSEA. The CDR3 is 12 amino acids. In DNA form, the CDR3 reads TGCAGCGTTGAAGAATCTCACACTGAAGCTTTCTTT. Translating gives CSVEESHTEAFF.

This clonotype was detected only a few times. This sequence joins TRBV13 and TRBJ2-2; perhaps TRBD1 as D (6 bases). Germline V gene lookup returns CDR1 PRHDT and CDR2 FYEKMQ (reference sequence). The CDR3 runs to 17 residues. Trimming left V 3 bases short and J 11 bases short, with 25 bases between. In nucleotides, the CDR3 is TGTGCCAGCAGCTTCCGGGACACCAACACCGGGGCCCCCGAGCTGTTTTTT. Encoded protein: CASSFRDTNTGAPELFF.

This clonotype showed up just a few times. The rearrangement uses TRBV7-2 and TRBJ2-1; D is possibly TRBD2 (5 bases). V lost 5 bases to trimming and J lost 6 bases, with 20 bases between them. Germline V gives CDR1 SGHTA, CDR2 FQGNSA. The CDR3 contains 16 residues. The CDR3 sequence is CASSRLVSAGRNEQFF. In DNA form, the CDR3 reads TGTGCCAGCAGCCGCTTAGTAAGCGCGGGCCGCAATGAGCAGTTCTTC. Full variable domain (missing parts from reference TRBV7-2 and TRBJ2-1): GAGVSQSPSNKVTEKGKDVELRCDPISGHTALYWYRQSLGQGLEFLIYFQGNSAPDKSGLPSDRFSAERTGGSVSTLTIQRTQQEDSAVYLCASSRLVSAGRNEQFFGPGTRLTVL.

In this sample, this clonotype turned up many times. The V and J genes are TRBV29-1 and TRBJ2-7, with D possibly TRBD1 on 6 matching bases. Germline assignment: CDR1 SQVTM and CDR2 ANQGSEA. CDR3 length: 14 residues. With 6 bases removed from V and 0 bases from J, the gap between germline ends came to 15 bases. The CDR3 loop reads CSVRDRSSSYEQYF. The CDR3 nucleotides are TGCAGCGTGCGCGACAGGTCGAGCTCCTACGAGCAGTACTTC.

This chain links TRBV4-3 with TRBJ1-1; 7 positions agree with TRBD1. Germline values: CDR1 LGHNA, CDR2 YSLEER. With 4 bases clipped from V and 4 bases from J, the junction kept 3 bases outside the gene matches. The CDR3 length is 13 residues. As DNA, the CDR3 is TGCGCCAGCAGCCCGAGGGGGCGCACTGAAGCTTTCTTT. It specifies CASSPRGRTEAFF.

The chain joins TRBV4-2 to TRBJ1-2, with D possibly being TRBD1 (5 bases). This CDR3 contains 12 residues. From germline, CDR1 is LGHNA and CDR2 YNFKEQ. The V gene lost 6 bases and the J gene lost 8 bases, with 13 bases spanning the gap. CDR3 DNA sequence: TGTGCCAGCAGTCCAGGGTTATCCGGCTACACCTTC. Its protein is CASSPGLSGYTF.

This sequence joins TRBV6-1 and TRBJ1-2; 7 bases fit TRBD1. CDR1 and CDR2 from the germline V gene are MNHNS and SASEGT. J was trimmed by 5 bases and V by 6 bases; bases with no gene match: 6. The CDR3 is made up of 13 amino acids. Here the CDR3 reads CASSSGQSYGYTF. DNA for the CDR3: TGTGCCAGCAGCTCGGGACAGTCATATGGCTACACCTTC.

At least ten counts were recorded for this clonotype. The genes are TRBV10-3 and TRBJ2-1; 12 positions agree with TRBD2. This CDR3 spans 15 amino acids. Trimming removed 5 bases from V and 7 bases from J; junction bases left unmatched: 6. Germline values: CDR1 ENHRY, CDR2 SYGVKD. CDR3 amino acids: CAISQTGTSGNEQFF. DNA of the CDR3: TGTGCCATCAGTCAAACCGGGACTAGCGGGAATGAGCAGTTCTTC.

The sample holds a few counts of this clonotype. The V gene is TRBV20-1, the J gene TRBJ2-7, with TRBD1 matching over 7 bases. CDR1 and CDR2 from the germline V gene are DFQATT and SNEGSKA (reference sequence). J lost 0 bases, V lost 6 bases, and 8 bases had no gene match. CDR3 length: 14 residues. The CDR3 DNA follows: TGCAGTGCGAGAAAAGCAGGGGGCTCCTACGAGCAGTACTTC. This encodes CSARKAGGSYEQYF.

The rearrangement links TRBV28 to TRBJ2-2; D call uncertain. The CDR3 covers 12 residues. The germline V gene has CDR1 MDHEN and CDR2 SYDVKM. With 5 bases removed from V and 5 bases from J, the gap between germline ends came to 6 bases. The CDR3 nucleotides are TGTGCCAGCAGTAGACGAACCGGGGAGCTGTTTTTT. As protein: CASSRRTGELFF.

This clonotype was seen a few times. This rearrangement joins TRBV5-1 to TRBJ1-2, with D unresolved. The CDR3 covers 15 residues. Germline CDR1 SGHRS, CDR2 YFSETQ. V shed 4 bases and J shed 2 bases, with 15 bases lying between them. CDR3 bases: TGCGCCAGCAGCCCACGCGCGCAGCTAAACTATGGCTACACCTTC. As protein: CASSPRAQLNYGYTF.